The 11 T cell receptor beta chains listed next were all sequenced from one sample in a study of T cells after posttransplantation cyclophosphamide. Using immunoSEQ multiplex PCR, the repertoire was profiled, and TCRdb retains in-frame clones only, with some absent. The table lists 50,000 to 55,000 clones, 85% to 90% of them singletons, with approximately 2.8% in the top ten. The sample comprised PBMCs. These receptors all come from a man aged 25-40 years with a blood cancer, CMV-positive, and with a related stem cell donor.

The CDR3 region is CASRGRGLWEQFF. DNA of the CDR3: TGCGCCAGCAGGGGTAGGGGGCTCTGGGAGCAGTTCTTC. J is TRBJ2-1 and V is TRBV5-1; 7 nucleotides line up with TRBD1. CDR1 is SGHRS, CDR2 YFSETQ, per germline. Trimming at V came to 5 bases and at J to 10 bases, leaving 9 bases not matched to a gene. The CDR3 spans 13 residues.

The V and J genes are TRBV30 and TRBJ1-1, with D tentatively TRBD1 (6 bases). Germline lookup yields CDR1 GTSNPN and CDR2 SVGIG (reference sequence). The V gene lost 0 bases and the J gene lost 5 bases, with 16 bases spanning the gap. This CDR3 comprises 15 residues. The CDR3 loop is CAWSVRGRGGTEAFF. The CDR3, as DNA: TGTGCCTGGAGTGTACGGGGGCGGGGAGGGACTGAAGCTTTCTTT.

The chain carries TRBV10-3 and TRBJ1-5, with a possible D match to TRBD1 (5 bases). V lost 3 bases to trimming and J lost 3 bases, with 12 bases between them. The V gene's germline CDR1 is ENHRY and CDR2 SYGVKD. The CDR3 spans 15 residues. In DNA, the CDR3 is TGTGCCATCAGTGAAGGGGCAGGGCACAATCAGCCCCAGCATTTT. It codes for CAISEGAGHNQPQHF.

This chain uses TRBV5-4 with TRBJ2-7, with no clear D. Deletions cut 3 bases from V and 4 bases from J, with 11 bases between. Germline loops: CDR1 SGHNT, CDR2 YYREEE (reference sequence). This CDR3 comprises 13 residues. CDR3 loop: CASSSPGAYEQYF. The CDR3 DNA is TGTGCCAGCAGCTCCCCGGGTGCGTACGAGCAGTACTTC.

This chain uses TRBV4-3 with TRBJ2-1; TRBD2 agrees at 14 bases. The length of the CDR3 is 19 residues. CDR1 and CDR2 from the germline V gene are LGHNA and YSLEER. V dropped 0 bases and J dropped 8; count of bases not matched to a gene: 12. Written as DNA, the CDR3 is TGCGCCAGCAGCCAAGAAGGTGGCAGGGGACTAGCGGGAGTATATGAGCAGTTCTTC. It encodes CASSQEGGRGLAGVYEQFF.

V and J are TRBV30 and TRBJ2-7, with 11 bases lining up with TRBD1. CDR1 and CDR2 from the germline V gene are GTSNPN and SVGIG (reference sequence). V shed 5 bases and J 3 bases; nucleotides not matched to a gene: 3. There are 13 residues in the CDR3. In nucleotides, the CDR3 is TGTGCCTGGGTGGGGACAGGGGGCTACGAGCAGTACTTC. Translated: CAWVGTGGYEQYF.

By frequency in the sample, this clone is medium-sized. Here the CDR3 DNA reads TGCGCCAGCAGCCCGGACGGGAGCTCTGGGGCCAACGTCCTGACTTTC. Encoded protein: CASSPDGSSGANVLTF. This sequence joins TRBV4-1 and TRBJ2-6; possibly TRBD2 for D (6 bases). CDR3 length equals 16 residues. Germline V CDR1 and CDR2: MGHRA, YSYEKL. V lost 4 bases and J lost 0, with 10 bases in between.

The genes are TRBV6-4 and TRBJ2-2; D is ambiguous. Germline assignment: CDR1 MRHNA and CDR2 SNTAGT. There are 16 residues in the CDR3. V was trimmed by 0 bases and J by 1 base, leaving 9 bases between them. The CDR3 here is CASSDSKLGNTGELFF. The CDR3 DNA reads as TGTGCCAGCAGTGACTCGAAGCTAGGGAACACCGGGGAGCTGTTTTTT.

CDR3 sequence: CAISQVPHTEAFF. Written as DNA, the CDR3 is TGTGCCATCAGTCAGGTCCCCCACACTGAAGCTTTCTTT. The chain is built from TRBV10-3 and TRBJ1-1; D is unclear. Germline CDR1 is ENHRY and CDR2 is SYGVKD. The CDR3 has 13 residues. The ends were cut back, 5 bases at V and 3 bases at J, with 10 bases in the middle.

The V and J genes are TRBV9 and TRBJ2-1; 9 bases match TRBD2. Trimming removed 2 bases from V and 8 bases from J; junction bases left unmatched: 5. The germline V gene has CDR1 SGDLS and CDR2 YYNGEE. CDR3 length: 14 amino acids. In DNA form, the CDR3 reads TGTGCCAGCAGCGTTAGCGGGAGATCGGATGAGCAGTTCTTC. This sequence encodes CASSVSGRSDEQFF.

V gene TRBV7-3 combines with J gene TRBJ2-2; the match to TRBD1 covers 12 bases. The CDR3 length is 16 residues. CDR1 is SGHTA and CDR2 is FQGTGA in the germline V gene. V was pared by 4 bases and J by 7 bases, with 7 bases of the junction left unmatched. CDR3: CASSYGTGGFSGELFF. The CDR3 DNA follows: TGTGCCAGCAGCTATGGGACAGGGGGCTTCAGCGGGGAGCTGTTTTTT.